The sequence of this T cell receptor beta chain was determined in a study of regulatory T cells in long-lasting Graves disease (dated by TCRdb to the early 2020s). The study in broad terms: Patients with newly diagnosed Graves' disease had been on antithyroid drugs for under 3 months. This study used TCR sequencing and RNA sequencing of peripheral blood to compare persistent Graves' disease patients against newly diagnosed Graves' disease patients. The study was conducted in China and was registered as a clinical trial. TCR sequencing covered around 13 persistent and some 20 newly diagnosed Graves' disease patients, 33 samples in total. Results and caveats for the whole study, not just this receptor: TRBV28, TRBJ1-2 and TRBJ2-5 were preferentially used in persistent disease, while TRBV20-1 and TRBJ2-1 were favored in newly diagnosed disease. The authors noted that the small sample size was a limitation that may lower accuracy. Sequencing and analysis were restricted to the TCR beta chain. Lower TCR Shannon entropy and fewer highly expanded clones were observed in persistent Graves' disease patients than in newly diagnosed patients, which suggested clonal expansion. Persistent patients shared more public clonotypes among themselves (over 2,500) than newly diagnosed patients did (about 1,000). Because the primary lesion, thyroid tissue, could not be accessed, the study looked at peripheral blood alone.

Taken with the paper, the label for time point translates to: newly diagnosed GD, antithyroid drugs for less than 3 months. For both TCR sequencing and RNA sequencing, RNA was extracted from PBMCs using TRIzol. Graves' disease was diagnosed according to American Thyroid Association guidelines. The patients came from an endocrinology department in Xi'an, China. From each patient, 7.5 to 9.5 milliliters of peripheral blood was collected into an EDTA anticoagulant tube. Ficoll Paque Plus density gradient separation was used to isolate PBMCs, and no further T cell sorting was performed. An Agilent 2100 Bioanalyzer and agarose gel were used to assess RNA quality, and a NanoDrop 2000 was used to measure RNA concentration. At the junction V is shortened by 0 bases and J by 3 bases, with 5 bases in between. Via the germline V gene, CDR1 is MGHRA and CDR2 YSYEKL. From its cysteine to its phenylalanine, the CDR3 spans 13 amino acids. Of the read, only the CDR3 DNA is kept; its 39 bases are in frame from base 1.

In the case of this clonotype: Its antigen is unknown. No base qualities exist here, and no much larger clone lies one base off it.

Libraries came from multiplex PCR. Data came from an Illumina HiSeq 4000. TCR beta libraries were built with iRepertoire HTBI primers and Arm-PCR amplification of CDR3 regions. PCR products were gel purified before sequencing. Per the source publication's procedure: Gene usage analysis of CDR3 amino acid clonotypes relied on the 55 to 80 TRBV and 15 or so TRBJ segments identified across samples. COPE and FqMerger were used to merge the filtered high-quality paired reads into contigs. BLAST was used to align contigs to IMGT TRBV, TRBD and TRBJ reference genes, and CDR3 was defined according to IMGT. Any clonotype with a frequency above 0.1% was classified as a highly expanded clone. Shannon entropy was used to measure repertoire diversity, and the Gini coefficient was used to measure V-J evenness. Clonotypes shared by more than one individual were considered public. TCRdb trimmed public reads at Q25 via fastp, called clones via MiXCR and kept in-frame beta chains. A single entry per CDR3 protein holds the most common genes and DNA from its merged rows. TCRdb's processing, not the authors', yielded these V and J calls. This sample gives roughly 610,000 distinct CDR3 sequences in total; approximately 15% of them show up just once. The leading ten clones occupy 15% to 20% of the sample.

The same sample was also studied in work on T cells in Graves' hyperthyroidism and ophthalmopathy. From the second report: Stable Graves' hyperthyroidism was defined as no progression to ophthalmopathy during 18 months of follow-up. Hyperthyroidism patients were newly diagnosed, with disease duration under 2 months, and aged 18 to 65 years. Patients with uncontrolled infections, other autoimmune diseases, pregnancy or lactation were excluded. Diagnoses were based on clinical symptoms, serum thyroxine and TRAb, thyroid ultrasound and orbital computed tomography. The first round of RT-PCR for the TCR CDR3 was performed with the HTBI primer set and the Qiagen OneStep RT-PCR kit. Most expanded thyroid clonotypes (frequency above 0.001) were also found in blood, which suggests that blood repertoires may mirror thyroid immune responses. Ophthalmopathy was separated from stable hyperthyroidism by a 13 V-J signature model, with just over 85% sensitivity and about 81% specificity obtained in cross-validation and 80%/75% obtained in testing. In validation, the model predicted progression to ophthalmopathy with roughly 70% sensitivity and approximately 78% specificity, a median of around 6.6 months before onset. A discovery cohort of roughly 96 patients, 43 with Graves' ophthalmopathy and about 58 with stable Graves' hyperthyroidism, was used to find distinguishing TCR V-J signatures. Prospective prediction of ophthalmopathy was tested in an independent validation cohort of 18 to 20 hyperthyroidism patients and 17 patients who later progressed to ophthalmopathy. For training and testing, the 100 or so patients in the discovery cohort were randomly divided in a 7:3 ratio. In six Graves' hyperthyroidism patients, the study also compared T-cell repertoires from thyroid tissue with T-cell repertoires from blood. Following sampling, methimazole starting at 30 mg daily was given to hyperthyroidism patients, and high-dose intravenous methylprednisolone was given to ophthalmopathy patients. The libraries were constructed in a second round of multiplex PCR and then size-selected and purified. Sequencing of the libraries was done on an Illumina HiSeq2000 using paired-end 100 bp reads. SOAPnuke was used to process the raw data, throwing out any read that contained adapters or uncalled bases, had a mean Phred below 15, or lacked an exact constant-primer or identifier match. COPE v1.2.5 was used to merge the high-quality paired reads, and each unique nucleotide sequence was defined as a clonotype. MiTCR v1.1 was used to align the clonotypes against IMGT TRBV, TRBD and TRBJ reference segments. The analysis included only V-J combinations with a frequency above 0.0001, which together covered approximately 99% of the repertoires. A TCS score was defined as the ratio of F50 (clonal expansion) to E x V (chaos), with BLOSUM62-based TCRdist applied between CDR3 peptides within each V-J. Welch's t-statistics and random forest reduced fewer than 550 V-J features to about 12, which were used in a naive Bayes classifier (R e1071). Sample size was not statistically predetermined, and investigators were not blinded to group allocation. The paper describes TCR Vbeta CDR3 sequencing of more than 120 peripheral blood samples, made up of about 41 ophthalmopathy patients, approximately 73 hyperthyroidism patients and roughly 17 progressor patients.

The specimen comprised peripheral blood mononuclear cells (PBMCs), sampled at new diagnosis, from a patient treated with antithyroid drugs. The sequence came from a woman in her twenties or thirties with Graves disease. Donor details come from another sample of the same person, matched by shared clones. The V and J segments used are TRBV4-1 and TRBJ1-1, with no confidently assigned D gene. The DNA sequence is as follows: TGCGCCAGCAGCCAAGAGGGTGACACTGAAGCTTTCTTT. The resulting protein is CASSQEGDTEAFF.